This TCR beta chain was found in a study of regulatory T cells in long-lasting Graves disease. General observations from the study: Persistent disease showed a preference for TRBV28, TRBJ1-2 and TRBJ2-5. Persistent patients had more shared public clonotypes (under 3,000) than new patients (about 1,000).

The CDR3 totals 13 residues. Trimming took 6 bases from V and 2 from J, leaving 10 bases between them. Sequencing libraries for TCR beta were prepared with iRepertoire HTBI primers and Arm-PCR of CDR3 regions. TCRdb ran MiXCR on the multiplex PCR reads and lists one entry per CDR3 protein. This sample carries around 400,000 distinct CDR3 sequences, roughly 23% of them seen once, and the ten largest clones take roughly an eighth. This clonotype has at least ten counts. Its antigen is unknown. The time point is: persistent/refractory GD, antithyroid drugs over 5 years with positive TRAb. The TCR library was made from RNA extracted from PBMCs. Diagnoses of Graves' disease were made by American Thyroid Association guidelines. Enrollment of patients was through an endocrinology department in Xi'an, China.

The TCR sequence derives from a female donor with Graves disease. The V call is TRBV12-3 or TRBV12-4, the J call TRBJ2-5; TRBD1 is a possible D gene (6 bases). The sequences come from peripheral blood mononuclear cells (PBMCs), collected when the disease was refractory, from a patient treated with antithyroid drugs. CDR3 sequence (DNA): TGTGCCAGCAGCCCAGGGGAACAAGAGACCCAGTACTTC. As protein: CASSPGEQETQYF.